Listed here are 3 T cell receptor beta chains from one sample, sequenced in a study of human T cells and chemical hapten exposure. The sample's time point: patch test 2, 6 weeks after DPC sensitization. Indicated treatment: therapeutic diphenylcyclopropenone sensitization with weekly scalp DPC. TCRdb redid the calling of the RACE reads with MiXCR, one entry per CDR3 protein. The repertoire holds 120,000 to 150,000 distinct CDR3 sequences, with roughly 12% as singletons. The source was whole blood, collected in connection with sensitization to the hapten diphenylcyclopropenone (DPC). The receptors shown here come from a woman aged 45-60 years with alopecia areata. Some clones in this sample may be carry-over from other donors' samples.

The table lists this clonotype with a count of one. V and J are TRBV29-1 and TRBJ1-3; D is unclear. Germline V gene lookup returns CDR1 SQVTM and CDR2 ANQGSEA. The CDR3 covers 14 residues. Trimming removed 4 bases at V and 4 bases at J, with 14 bases between. CDR3 bases: TGCAGCGTTGGTTTAGGGCAACTAGGAAACACCATATATTTT. It specifies CSVGLGQLGNTIYF.

This clonotype has a count of ten or more. This rearrangement joins TRBV28 to TRBJ2-3; D unresolved. The CDR3 length is 13 residues. Germline V gene sequence: CDR1 MDHEN, CDR2 SYDVKM. Trimming removed 2 bases from V and 1 base from J, with 4 bases in between. The CDR3 region is CASSLSGTDTQYF. In nucleotides, the CDR3 is TGTGCCAGCAGTTTAAGTGGCACAGATACGCAGTATTTT.

In its sample, this clonotype was seen many times. The chain recombines TRBV7-2 with TRBJ2-1; TRBD2 matches 9 bases. V was clipped by 0 bases and J by 9 bases; unmatched bases: 12. The CDR3 length is 17 residues. CDR1 is SGHTA, CDR2 FQGNSA, per germline. CDR3 sequence reads: CASSLAALAGKAGEQFF. The CDR3 DNA follows: TGTGCCAGCAGCTTAGCGGCTCTAGCGGGAAAGGCGGGTGAGCAGTTCTTC.